This T cell receptor beta chain was obtained from a study of shared clonotypes between healthy human individuals. Turning to the study itself: Sampling drew on donors who were two women and three men aged 18 to 49.

Study-level points and caveats: The authors expected sequencing depth to affect clonotype sharing among donors.

Note on this clone: Its matching antigen is unknown.

Replicate PCRs were loaded with approximately 300 ng DNA from unsorted PBMC, some 30,000 T cell genomes. In the study's own analysis: Junction-only sequences produced by ImmunoSEQ had no quality scores, so filtering differed. This table comes from immunoSEQ multiplex PCR, and its TCRdb copy is limited to in-frame clones, with some not included. V and J calls and clone size are those listed in that table; D and trimming were worked out from the DNA. The sample lists fewer than 600,000 clones; approximately 80% were seen once. There are 14 residues in the CDR3. Germline V lookup: CDR1 SGHAT, CDR2 FQNNGV. Trimming took 3 bases from V and 2 from J, leaving 11 bases between them.

The material sequenced was PBMCs. The sequence derives from a middle-aged woman in good health. Some clones in this sample may be carry-over from other donors' samples. The genes are TRBV11-2 and TRBJ2-7, with D possibly TRBD1 on 5 matching bases. The DNA for the CDR3 is TGTGCCAGCAGCTTTAGGGGCCCCCCCTACGAGCAGTACTTC. This translates into CASSFRGPPYEQYF.